This T cell receptor beta chain was identified in a study of spatial heterogeneity in lung cancer. Study details: The count of detected beta-chain sequences consistently exceeded that of alpha-chain sequences.

Documented time point: sample taken at primary tumor resection. Tumor, nontumor lung or frozen PBMC supplied whole RNA that was sequenced unsorted. The donors were 72 patients with non-small cell lung cancer that was early-stage and untreated. Per germline, CDR1 SQVTM and CDR2 ANQGSEA. Trimming at V came to 4 bases and at J to 4 bases, leaving 3 bases not matched to a gene. The CDR3 has 14 residues. This clonotype was detected many times. The study tagged each TCR cDNA molecule with a unique molecular identifier. TCRdb passed the 5' RACE reads through MiXCR, listing each CDR3 protein once. Seen here are approximately 90,000 distinct CDR3 sequences, roughly 8.7% observed once, and the top ten hold 6.9%.

The specimen was PBMCs, collected at surgery. This chain connects TRBV29-1 to TRBJ2-3; TRBD2 matches 12 bases. The sequence derives from a male donor with early-stage non-small cell lung cancer. The DNA for the CDR3 is TGCAGCGTTGTGACTAGCGGGAGCCCAGATACGCAGTATTTT. Amino acids: CSVVTSGSPDTQYF.